Shown below are 24 T cell receptor beta chains from a single sample sequenced in a study of T cells in Graves' hyperthyroidism and ophthalmopathy. TCR beta CDR3 regions were amplified from RNA. The HTBI primer set drove a first-round RT-PCR of the TCR CDR3. TCRdb analysed the multiplex PCR reads with MiXCR anew, one entry per CDR3 protein. The profile covers roughly 300,000 distinct CDR3 sequences, with over 20% appearing a single time and 50% to 65% taken by the ten largest. Sample: blood. The receptors here all came from a woman aged 45 to 65 with Graves' hyperthyroidism.

Many counts were recorded for this clonotype. The chain carries TRBV29-1 and TRBJ2-7; 10 nucleotides match TRBD1. The V gene end was trimmed by 4 bases and the J gene end by 6 bases; junction bases not matched to a gene: 3. Germline V lookup: CDR1 SQVTM, CDR2 ANQGSEA. The CDR3 loop spans 12 amino acids. CDR3 bases: TGCAGCGTTGGACAGGGGGCGATCGAGCAGTACTTC. This codes for CSVGQGAIEQYF.

This clonotype was observed many times. The chain has TRBV2 and TRBJ2-4; the D gene is possibly TRBD1 (5 bases). Per the germline V gene, CDR1 is SNHLY and CDR2 is FYNNEI. V lost 8 bases, J lost 0 bases, and 17 bases lay in between. This CDR3 spans 16 amino acids. The DNA for the CDR3 is TGTGCCAGCGGACCCCGGACACTCTTAGCCAAAAACATTCAGTACTTC. The encoded protein is CASGPRTLLAKNIQYF.

CDR3 bases: TGTGCCAGCAGTCCGGCGGGCGGGAACACTGAAGCTTTCTTT. Protein product: CASSPAGGNTEAFF. The J gene is TRBJ1-1, the V gene TRBV7-9; D is ambiguous. Germline V CDR1 and CDR2: SEHNR, FQNEAQ (reference sequence). There are 14 residues in the CDR3. V shed 6 bases and J shed 1 base, with 12 bases lying between them.

The rearrangement uses TRBV19 and TRBJ1-2; D is perhaps TRBD1 (5 bases). The V gene lost 6 bases and the J gene lost 3 bases, with 14 bases spanning the gap. The germline V gene has CDR1 LNHDA and CDR2 SQIVND (reference sequence). There are 14 residues in the CDR3. The DNA for the CDR3 is TGTGCCAGTAGCTGGGGCAGGAGCGACTATGGCTACACCTTC. Its protein is CASSWGRSDYGYTF.

The gene calls are TRBV7-2 and TRBJ2-7, with D perhaps matching TRBD1 (5 bases). Trimming removed 1 base at V and 2 bases at J, with 12 bases between. CDR1 is SGHTA, CDR2 FQGNSA, per germline. The CDR3 covers 15 residues. DNA of the CDR3: TGTGCCAGCAGCTTAGGGCAGGGCGTAACCTACGAGCAGTACTTC. Translating gives CASSLGQGVTYEQYF.

This clonotype was observed a handful of times. V is TRBV12-3 or TRBV12-4 and J is TRBJ2-6; TRBD1 matches 8 bases. The CDR3 sequence is 19 residues long. Germline trimming cut 6 bases from V and 0 bases from J; bases unmatched to any gene: 13. CDR3 region: CASSQGQAVSFSGANVLTF. CDR3 DNA: TGTGCCAGCAGCCAGGGACAGGCCGTATCTTTCTCTGGGGCCAACGTCCTGACTTTC.

CDR3 sequence reads: CASSVQGAETQYF. The CDR3 DNA sequence: TGTGCCAGCAGTGTGCAGGGGGCAGAGACCCAGTACTTC. The gene calls are TRBV2 and TRBJ2-5; 8 nucleotides agree with TRBD1. This CDR3 contains 13 residues. Trimming took 4 bases from V and 4 from J; bases not matched to a gene: 2. Germline V gene sequence: CDR1 SNHLY, CDR2 FYNNEI.

This clonotype was detected many times. J is TRBJ1-6 and V is TRBV6-1, with D perhaps matching TRBD1 (6 bases). In germline, CDR1 is MNHNS, CDR2 SASEGT. Trimming stripped 4 bases from V and 5 bases from J, with 18 bases between. The CDR3 sequence is 17 residues long. CDR3 coding DNA: TGTGCCAGCAGTGGGGACACTGGGGGGGCGAATAATTCACCCCTCCACTTT. Translated: CASSGDTGGANNSPLHF.

This clonotype was seen repeatedly, ten times or more. V gene TRBV28 combines with J gene TRBJ2-7; D not resolved. CDR1 is MDHEN and CDR2 is SYDVKM in the germline V gene. This CDR3 is 14 amino acids long. The germline V and J ends were trimmed by 4 bases and 3 bases, with 13 bases remaining between them. CDR3 DNA: TGTGCCAGCAGTTCCCCGGGCCTTCGCTACGAGCAGTACTTC. It codes for CASSSPGLRYEQYF.

This rearrangement joins TRBV24-1 to TRBJ1-5; D is uncertain. Germline V gene sequence: CDR1 KGHDR, CDR2 SFDVKD. Trimming shortened V by 4 bases and J by 0 bases, and 12 bases separated the two germline ends. CDR3 length equals 16 residues. The CDR3 here is CATSDPDGNSNQPQHF. CDR3 coding DNA: TGTGCCACCAGTGACCCGGACGGGAATAGCAATCAGCCCCAGCATTTT.

This clonotype was counted many times. The J gene is TRBJ1-4, the V gene TRBV3-1; maybe TRBD1 (5 bases). Trimming cost V 7 bases and J 0 bases, with 12 bases left between them. Germline-derived CDR1 and CDR2 are LGHDT and YNNKEL (reference sequence). The length of the CDR3 is 15 residues. CDR3 nucleotide sequence: TGTGCCAGCACCTCCGGGGCTACAACTAATGAAAAACTGTTTTTT. It translates to CASTSGATTNEKLFF.

The J gene is TRBJ2-7, the V gene TRBV10-3; D remains ambiguous. The CDR3 spans 11 residues. The germline V and J ends were trimmed by 3 bases and 3 bases, with 3 bases remaining between them. CDR1 is ENHRY and CDR2 is SYGVKD in the germline V gene. The CDR3 reads CAISDLYEQYF. The CDR3 DNA is TGTGCCATCAGTGATCTCTACGAGCAGTACTTC.

This clonotype was detected a few times. This may be a read error, as it is one base from a much larger clone. The chain is built from TRBV2 and TRBJ2-1; maybe TRBD1 (5 bases). Trimming stripped 7 bases from V and 7 bases from J, with 14 bases between. Per the germline V gene, CDR1 is SNHLY and CDR2 is FYNNEI. CDR3 length: 13 amino acids. CDR3 DNA sequence: TGTGCCAGCATCCTAGGGGAAGAGAATGAGCAGTTCTTC. Protein sequence: CASILGEENEQFF.

This clonotype was detected only once. The genes are TRBV12-3 or TRBV12-4 and TRBJ2-5; D remains unclear. The CDR3 sequence is 13 residues long. V gave up 2 bases and J gave up 5 bases, with 9 bases separating them. The CDR3 DNA sequence: TGTGCCAGCAGTTTAAACAGTATGGAGACCCAGTACTTC. Residues: CASSLNSMETQYF.

This clonotype was detected ten times or more. This rearrangement joins TRBV20-1 to TRBJ2-7, with 8 nucleotides matching TRBD1. V gave up 6 bases and J gave up 5 bases; unmatched junction bases: 3. Germline V gene sequence: CDR1 DFQATT, CDR2 SNEGSKA (reference sequence). The CDR3 extends over 11 amino acids. CDR3 nucleotides: TGCAGTGCAAACAGGGGGAACGAGCAGTACTTC. Translation gives CSANRGNEQYF.

This clonotype has ten or more counts. This chain links TRBV2 with TRBJ1-1, with TRBD1 matching over 7 bases. Germline CDR1 reads SNHLY; CDR2 reads FYNNEI. Germline trimming cut 5 bases from V and 0 bases from J; bases unmatched to any gene: 3. This CDR3 comprises 14 residues. The CDR3 region is CASSYRGLNTEAFF. For the CDR3, the DNA is TGTGCCAGCAGTTACAGGGGCCTGAACACTGAAGCTTTCTTT.

The genes are TRBV11-2 and TRBJ2-7; perhaps TRBD2 as D (5 bases). The germline V gene has CDR1 SGHAT and CDR2 FQNNGV. V dropped 0 bases and J dropped 6 bases, with 15 bases sitting between them. This CDR3 is 15 amino acids long. Written as DNA, the CDR3 is TGTGCCAGCAGCTTAGACTCTTTGGTTGGAGGCGAGCAGTACTTC. This sequence encodes CASSLDSLVGGEQYF.

The V gene is TRBV29-1, the J gene TRBJ2-3; 14 bases agree with TRBD2. This CDR3 is built from 13 residues. Trimming cost V 6 bases and J 6 bases; bases outside gene matches: 2. From germline, CDR1 is SQVTM and CDR2 ANQGSEA. In DNA form, the CDR3 reads TGCAGCGTCCGACTAGCGGGAGGGGATACGCAGTATTTT. Its translation is CSVRLAGGDTQYF.

The sample holds a few counts of this clonotype. The gene calls are TRBV20-1 and TRBJ1-4; tentative D call: TRBD1 (5 bases). Germline CDR1 DFQATT, CDR2 SNEGSKA (reference sequence). Between the trimmed V and J ends, which lost 5 bases and 2 bases, there was a span of 18 bases. The CDR3 extends over 16 amino acids. This CDR3 is CSAQGAGRVTNEKLFF. CDR3 in DNA: TGCAGTGCTCAAGGGGCAGGGAGAGTTACTAATGAAAAACTGTTTTTT.

This clonotype was observed at least ten times. The rearrangement uses TRBV12-3 or TRBV12-4 and TRBJ1-1, with D perhaps matching TRBD1 (5 bases). Between the trimmed V and J ends, which lost 4 bases and 2 bases, there was a span of 11 bases. The CDR3 contains 14 residues. This chain's CDR3 is CASSSGVLNTEAFF. In DNA, the CDR3 is TGTGCCAGCAGTTCGGGGGTGTTAAACACTGAAGCTTTCTTT.

There are many counts of this clonotype. The genes are TRBV7-3 and TRBJ2-5, with 7 bases aligning to TRBD2. This CDR3 has 15 amino acids. Looked up from germline, CDR1 is SGHTA and CDR2 is FQGTGA. Trimming cost V 5 bases and J 3 bases; bases outside gene matches: 9. CDR3 protein: CASSQSGAIEETQYF. In DNA form, the CDR3 reads TGTGCCAGCAGCCAAAGCGGGGCTATTGAAGAGACCCAGTACTTC.

The chain links TRBV2 to TRBJ1-2; 9 bases line up with TRBD1. V lost 6 bases and J lost 1; bases outside the gene matches: 9. CDR3 size: 16 residues. From germline, CDR1 is SNHLY and CDR2 FYNNEI. Here the CDR3 DNA reads TGTGCCAGCAGCCCGACCACGACAGGGGGTAACTATGGCTACACCTTC. This translates into CASSPTTTGGNYGYTF.

The sample holds many counts of this clonotype. The chain is built from TRBV7-8 and TRBJ1-2; D is unclear. CDR3 size: 14 residues. CDR1 is SGHVS and CDR2 is FQNEAQ in the germline V gene. V lost 1 base and J lost 2, with 8 bases in between. CDR3 sequence: CASSLVDSNYGYTF. The CDR3 DNA reads TGTGCCAGCAGCTTAGTCGACTCCAACTATGGCTACACCTTC.

V is TRBV20-1 and J is TRBJ2-7, with D unresolved. The germline V and J ends were trimmed by 5 bases and 3 bases, with 8 bases remaining between them. There are 11 residues in the CDR3. Germline assignment: CDR1 DFQATT and CDR2 SNEGSKA (reference sequence). CDR3 residues: CSAASSYEQYF. Written as DNA, the CDR3 is TGCAGTGCTGCATCGAGCTACGAGCAGTACTTC.